The 8 T cell receptor beta chains below come from one sample, sequenced in a study of T-cell memory formation after mild COVID-19. Using its own MiXCR run on the 5' RACE reads, TCRdb lists one record per CDR3 protein. The table lists 300,000 to 350,000 distinct CDR3 sequences, approximately 13% of them singletons. Sequenced input: PBMCs or a T cell subset sorted from them (not recorded which). The receptor set was obtained from a man aged 18 to 29 who had mild COVID-19 (a few samples of this study predate the infection). Cell type and time point are not known.

This chain uses TRBV18 with TRBJ1-6, with D possibly being TRBD1 (6 bases). Per germline, CDR1 KGHSH and CDR2 LQKENI. This CDR3 has 16 residues. Trimming left V 2 bases short and J 3 bases short, with 11 bases between. The CDR3 region has the DNA TGTGCCAGCTCACCAGGTCAGGGGCGCTATAATTCACCCCTCCACTTT. Its translation: CASSPGQGRYNSPLHF.

Here the CDR3 DNA reads TGTGCCAGCAGTTACTCTACTAGCGGGGGCCCGGACTACGAGCAGTACGTC. Translation: CASSYSTSGGPDYEQYV. The chain is built from TRBV6-2 or TRBV6-3 and TRBJ2-7, with 11 bases lining up with TRBD2. CDR3 length equals 17 residues. The germline V gene has CDR1 MNHEY and CDR2 SVGEGT. J was trimmed by 3 bases and V by 0 bases; bases with no gene match: 7.

The genes are TRBV7-6 and TRBJ1-2; D call uncertain. Trimming shortened V by 3 bases and J by 8 bases, and 13 bases separated the two germline ends. This CDR3 contains 13 residues. The germline CDR1 and CDR2 sequences are SGHVS and FNYEAQ. CDR3: CASSFLQGWGYTF. The CDR3 DNA sequence: TGTGCCAGCAGCTTCCTTCAAGGGTGGGGCTACACCTTC.

This chain connects TRBV4-3 to TRBJ2-7; 9 bases align to TRBD1. The J segment lost 3 bases and the V segment lost 5 bases, leaving 14 bases of the junction unmatched. The germline CDR1 and CDR2 sequences are LGHNA and YSLEER. The CDR3 covers 17 residues. The CDR3 coding sequence is TGCGCCAGCAGCGTAGGCGCCGGGACAGGGACCTTCTACGAGCAGTACGTC. As protein: CASSVGAGTGTFYEQYV.

The V call is TRBV28, the J call TRBJ2-7, with D possibly TRBD1 on 5 matching bases. Germline CDR1 is MDHEN and CDR2 is SYDVKM. Trimming removed 6 bases from V and 5 bases from J, with 8 bases in between. The CDR3 sequence is 11 residues long. The CDR3 DNA is TGTGCCAGCAGCGTCAGGGACGAGCAGTACGTC. Amino acid sequence: CASSVRDEQYV.

In this sample, this clonotype turned up a few times. The chain links TRBV5-1 to TRBJ1-3; perhaps TRBD1 as D (5 bases). Deletions cut 4 bases from V and 0 bases from J, with 11 bases between. The CDR3 spans 15 residues. Germline loops: CDR1 SGHRS, CDR2 YFSETQ. CDR3: CASSRGYDSGNTIYF. As DNA, the CDR3 is TGCGCCAGCAGCCGGGGCTACGACTCTGGAAACACCATATATTTT. The whole variable domain, remainder taken from reference TRBV5-1 and TRBJ1-3, is KAGVTQTPRYLIKTRGQQVTLSCSPISGHRSVSWYQQTPGQGLQFLFEYFSETQRNKGNFPGRFSGRQFSNSRSEMNVSTLELGDSALYLCASSRGYDSGNTIYFGEGSWLTVV.

There are a few counts of this clonotype. The genes are TRBV4-3 and TRBJ2-7, with a tentative D call TRBD1 (6 bases). CDR3 length: 16 amino acids. Germline CDR1 reads LGHNA; CDR2 reads YSLEER. Trimming pared 4 bases from V and 3 bases from J, leaving 19 bases between. The CDR3 nucleotides are TGCGCCAGCAGCCGCGGAAGAGACAGGAACCACTACGAGCAGTACGTC. Translated, it gives CASSRGRDRNHYEQYV.

This clonotype was seen a few times. The rearrangement uses TRBV11-1 and TRBJ1-2, with 7 positions matching TRBD1. V shed 3 bases and J 0 bases; nucleotides not matched to a gene: 1. Germline CDR1 and CDR2: SGHAT and FQDESV (reference sequence). The CDR3 spans 14 residues. The CDR3 bases are TGTGCCAGCAGCTTGGGGACAGCTAACTATGGCTACACCTTC. This sequence encodes CASSLGTANYGYTF. The full variable domain, completed using reference TRBV11-1 and TRBJ1-2, is EAEVAQSPRYKITEKSQAVAFWCDPISGHATLYWYRQILGQGPELLVQFQDESVVDDSQLPKDRFSAERLKGVDSTLKIQPAELGDSAMYLCASSLGTANYGYTFGSGTRLTVV.